This TCR beta chain comes out of a study of OX40 agonist ivuxolimab in advanced cancers. Study as a whole: Patients were infused with ivuxolimab every 2 weeks at 0.01 to 10 mg/kg. Allowance was made for prior anti-PD-1, anti-PD-L1 or anti-CTLA-4 therapy, and roughly 40% had some.

The repertoire was sequenced with immunoSEQ multiplex PCR; TCRdb's copy has only in-frame clones and lacks some. This sample has 71,000 or so clones, with roughly three quarters found just once. The CDR3 consists of 11 residues. The germline gives CDR1 DFQATT, CDR2 SNEGSKA (reference sequence). V lost 4 bases and J lost 2, with 3 bases in between. V usage is TRBV20-1 and J usage is TRBJ2-1; D not certain. The TCR sequence derives from an adult with an advanced solid tumor such as melanoma, head and neck, liver or kidney cancer. The sequenced sample was CD4+ or CD8+ T cells sorted from blood, obtained in a trial of the OX40 agonist ivuxolimab. CDR3 nucleotide sequence: TGCAGTGCTATTCCCTACAATGAGCAGTTCTTC. The encoded protein is CSAIPYNEQFF.